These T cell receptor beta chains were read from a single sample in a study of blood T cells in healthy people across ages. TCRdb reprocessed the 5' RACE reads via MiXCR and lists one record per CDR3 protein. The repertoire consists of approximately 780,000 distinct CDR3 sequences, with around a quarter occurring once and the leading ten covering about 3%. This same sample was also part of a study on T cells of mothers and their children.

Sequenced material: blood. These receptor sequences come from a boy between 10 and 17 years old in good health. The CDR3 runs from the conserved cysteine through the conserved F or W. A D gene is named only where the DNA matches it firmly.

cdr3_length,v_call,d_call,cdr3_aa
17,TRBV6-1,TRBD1,CASFSRDRTNSNQPQHF
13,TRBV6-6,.,CASSSTRQSIQYF
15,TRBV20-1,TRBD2,CSAGNRLAGEETQYF
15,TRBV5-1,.,CASSQYGQTNTEAFF
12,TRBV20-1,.,CSARASLQTQYF
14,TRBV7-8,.,CASSYRTENTEAFF
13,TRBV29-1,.,CSVELEGTDTQYF
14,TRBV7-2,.,CASRTSGPYTEAFF
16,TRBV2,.,CASSEAQGTRYNEQFF
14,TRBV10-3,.,CAISEGAGNYGYTF
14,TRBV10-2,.,CASGDSSSGNTIYF
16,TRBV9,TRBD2,CASSVMGTSGVNEQFF
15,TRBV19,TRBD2,CASSDRTSGSNEQFF
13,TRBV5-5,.,CASSLFLRETQYF
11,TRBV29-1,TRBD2,CSVQRGYEQYF
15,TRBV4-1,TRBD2,CASDPGASGGDTQYF
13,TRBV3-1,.,CASSESPDSPLHF
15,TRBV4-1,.,CASSQSPGPRYGYTF
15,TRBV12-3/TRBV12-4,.,CASSLLGGSGYEQYF
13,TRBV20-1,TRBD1,CSASPGTDNEQFF
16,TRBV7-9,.,CASSWSLQGLRSPLHF
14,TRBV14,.,CASSQQQNRVRAFF
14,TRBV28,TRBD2,CASTLAVPYNEQFF
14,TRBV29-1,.,CSVGIQGRNTEAFF
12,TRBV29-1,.,CSVEGQNYGYTF
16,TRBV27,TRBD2,CASRPITSGGAREQFF
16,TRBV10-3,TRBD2,CAISESGREGFNEQFF
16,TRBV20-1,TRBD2,CSARDPLAGGYNEQFF
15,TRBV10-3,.,CAISESNKGNEKLFF
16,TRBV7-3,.,CASSLLQPSSYNEQFF
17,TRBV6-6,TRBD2,CASSLLGAGGSQETQYF
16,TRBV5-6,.,CASSLGARPEYNEQFF
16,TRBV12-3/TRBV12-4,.,CASSLRGLAPLWEQFF
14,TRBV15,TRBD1,CATSRGGQGGGYTF
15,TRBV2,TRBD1,CASSRQGESSYEQYF
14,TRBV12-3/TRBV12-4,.,CASMQGRTNEKLFF
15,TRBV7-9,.,CASSLEGGRQETQYF
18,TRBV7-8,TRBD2,CASSLRDAGGSSYNEQFF
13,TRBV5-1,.,CASSFTVQDTQYF
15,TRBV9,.,CASSDKLGGLTGYTF
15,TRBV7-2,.,CASSLRAFDTDTQYF
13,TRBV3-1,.,CASSQVNTDTQYF
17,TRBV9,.,CASSPKGAGDGNSPLHF
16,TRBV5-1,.,CASSSGTTTTNEKLFF
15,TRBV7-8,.,CASQRARNPLGTQYF
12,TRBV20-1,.,CSVAYLQETQYF
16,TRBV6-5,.,CASSYSAVRRGETQYF
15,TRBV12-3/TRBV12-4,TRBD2,CASSLERGGLNEQFF
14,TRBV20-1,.,CSARDRTVSYGYTF
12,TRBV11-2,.,CASSTAGNEQFF
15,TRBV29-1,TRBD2,CSVEGLADSSYEQYF
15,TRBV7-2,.,CASSLYTGGRETQYF
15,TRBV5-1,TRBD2,CASSQLAGEVNEQFF
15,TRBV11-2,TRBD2,CASSPVLAVTYEQYF
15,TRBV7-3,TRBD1,CASSSGQGYYYGCTF
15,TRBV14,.,CASSRTRDGNNEQFF
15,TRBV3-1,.,CASSQGAGSNQPQHF
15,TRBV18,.,CASSPAVGGANVLTF
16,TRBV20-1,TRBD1,CSARGDRGLRGAGYTF
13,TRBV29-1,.,CSVVGQLYTEAFF